One and the same sample provided the 30 T cell receptor beta chains below, sequenced in a study of beta chain features in type 1 diabetes. Study conclusions and caveats: Among all four CD4+ subsets, Type 1 diabetes patients had TCRB CDR3s that were moderately but significantly shorter.

The antigens for these receptors are not known. The study reverse transcribed the entire isolated RNA, so it sequenced expressed TCRB transcripts. Profiled with immunoSEQ multiplex PCR; TCRdb holds only in-frame clones, not every one. The repertoire holds 600,000 or so clones, with roughly 12% as singletons. The sample comprised naive CD4+ T cells from blood. The receptors shown here come from a man aged 25-40 years with type 1 diabetes.

This sequence joins TRBV5-1 and TRBJ1-2; no clear D gene. Trimming removed 0 bases at V and 8 bases at J, with 11 bases between. The CDR3 spans 13 residues. The germline CDR1 and CDR2 sequences are SGHRS and YFSETQ. The CDR3 loop reads CASSLDGQQGYTF. The CDR3 nucleotides read TGCGCCAGCAGCTTGGACGGTCAGCAAGGCTACACCTTC.

This clone was seen more than once but under ten times. V usage is TRBV7-3 and J usage is TRBJ2-7, with 10 positions matching TRBD1. This CDR3 has 15 residues. V was pared by 5 bases and J by 5 bases, with 9 bases of the junction left unmatched. Germline V gene data show CDR1 as SGHTA and CDR2 as FQGTGA. DNA of the CDR3: TGTGCCAGCAGCCCCGGAACCGGGACAGGGGACGAGCAGTACTTC. Translated, it gives CASSPGTGTGDEQYF.

This clone was observed a few times. The chain links TRBV5-4 to TRBJ1-4; weak D call: TRBD1 (6 bases). There are 14 residues in the CDR3. Trimming shortened V by 3 bases and J by 6 bases, and 12 bases separated the two germline ends. CDR1 SGHNT and CDR2 YYREEE come from the germline V gene (reference sequence). The CDR3 DNA sequence: TGTGCCAGCAGCTCCCGGACAGAGGATGAAAAACTGTTTTTT. This encodes CASSSRTEDEKLFF.

This clone was picked up one time. One junction end disagrees with the germline gene, perhaps due to a read error. The chain joins TRBV6-5 to TRBJ2-3; a possible D gene is TRBD1 (6 bases). The V gene's germline CDR1 is MNHEY and CDR2 SVGAGI. CDR3 size: 14 residues. In DNA form, the CDR3 reads TGTGTCAGCAGCCAGGGGCGAAACACAGATACGCAGTATTTT. Translation: CVSSQGRNTDTQYF.

This rearrangement joins TRBV5-1 to TRBJ2-2; a possible D gene is TRBD1 (7 bases). This CDR3 spans 16 amino acids. The V and J ends lost 2 bases and 3 bases respectively, with 14 bases between them. Germline-derived CDR1 and CDR2 are SGHRS and YFSETQ. The CDR3 region is CASSFGGGRDTGELFF. The CDR3 DNA reads TGCGCCAGCAGCTTCGGAGGGGGCCGGGACACCGGGGAGCTGTTTTTT.

This clone was observed a handful of times. The rearrangement links TRBV7-9 to TRBJ1-1; D call uncertain. Germline lookup yields CDR1 SEHNR and CDR2 FQNEAQ (reference sequence). V lost 1 base to trimming and J lost 8 bases, with 17 bases between them. The CDR3 covers 15 residues. The CDR3 loop reads CASSLGSQPNVEAFF. Written as DNA, the CDR3 is TGTGCCAGCAGCTTAGGGTCTCAGCCTAACGTGGAAGCTTTCTTT.

J is TRBJ2-6 and V is TRBV13; D call uncertain. This CDR3 spans 16 amino acids. Trimming pared 5 bases from V and 0 bases from J, leaving 11 bases between. From germline, CDR1 is PRHDT and CDR2 FYEKMQ (reference sequence). The CDR3 coding sequence is TGTGCCAGCAGCCCCGGACGCTACTCTGGGGCCAACGTCCTGACTTTC. Translated, it gives CASSPGRYSGANVLTF.

This clone was detected a few times. V gene TRBV7-8 combines with J gene TRBJ1-4; D is undetermined. The germline V and J ends were trimmed by 1 base and 8 bases, with 17 bases remaining between them. The CDR3 spans 16 residues. The germline V gene has CDR1 SGHVS and CDR2 FQNEAQ. The CDR3 nucleotides are TGTGCCAGCAGCTTAGGGTGGACGTCCCTTGGGGAAAAACTGTTTTTT. It translates to CASSLGWTSLGEKLFF. Based on the CDR3 plus reference TRBV7-8 and TRBJ1-4, the full variable domain is GAGVSQSPRYKVAKRGQDVALRCDPISGHVSLFWYQQALGQGPEFLTYFQNEAQLDKSGLPSDRFFAERPEGSVSTLKIQRTQQEDSAVYLCASSLGWTSLGEKLFFGSGTQLSVL.

The chain has TRBV27 and TRBJ2-2; D is unclear. The length of the CDR3 is 14 residues. Per germline, CDR1 MNHEY and CDR2 SMNVEV (reference sequence). Trimming left V 8 bases short and J 2 bases short, with 12 bases between. This CDR3 reads CASRMQLNTGELFF. CDR3 coding DNA: TGTGCCAGCCGAATGCAGCTAAACACCGGGGAGCTGTTTTTT.

The genes are TRBV9 and TRBJ1-6, with TRBD1 matching over 7 bases. The V segment lost 3 bases and the J segment 4 bases; nucleotides outside the gene matches: 13. The CDR3 covers 18 residues. Germline assignment: CDR1 SGDLS and CDR2 YYNGEE. CDR3 loop: CASSADTGQPIYNSPLHF. The CDR3 DNA reads TGTGCCAGCAGCGCTGATACGGGACAGCCAATTTATAATTCACCCCTCCACTTT.

The chain links TRBV11-2 to TRBJ1-2; D is undetermined. The CDR3 totals 14 residues. V shed 3 bases and J shed 2 bases, with 10 bases lying between them. Germline values: CDR1 SGHAT, CDR2 FQNNGV. In DNA form, the CDR3 reads TGTGCCAGCAGCTTTTCTGACTCGAACTATGGCTACACCTTC. Its translation: CASSFSDSNYGYTF. Complete variable domain (other parts from reference TRBV11-2 and TRBJ1-2): EAGVAQSPRYKIIEKRQSVAFWCNPISGHATLYWYQQILGQGPKLLIQFQNNGVVDDSQLPKDRFSAERLKGVDSTLKIQPAKLEDSAVYLCASSFSDSNYGYTFGSGTRLTVV.

This clone was seen a handful of times. V and J are TRBV5-6 and TRBJ1-2; 8 bases align to TRBD1. Unmatched junction bases numbered 2, after V lost 3 bases and J lost 4 bases. The CDR3 is made up of 13 amino acids. Looked up from germline, CDR1 is SGHDT and CDR2 is YYEEEE. The CDR3 spells CASSSDRAYGYTF. The CDR3 nucleotides read TGTGCCAGCAGCTCGGACAGGGCCTATGGCTACACCTTC.

In this sample, this clone turned up a few times. The chain is built from TRBV6-1 and TRBJ2-3; weak D call: TRBD1 (5 bases). This CDR3 has 12 amino acids. Looked up from germline, CDR1 is MNHNS and CDR2 is SASEGT. V lost 4 bases and J lost 7, with 9 bases in between. CDR3 in amino acids: CASSAGPNTQYF. In nucleotides, the CDR3 is TGTGCCAGCAGTGCAGGGCCGAATACGCAGTATTTT.

On this clone itself: Other nucleotide sequences from this sample produce the same CDR3. This chain uses TRBV18 with TRBJ2-5; D remains ambiguous. The V end was cut by 3 bases, the J end by 2 bases, with 7 bases between. Germline lookup yields CDR1 KGHSH and CDR2 LQKENI. This CDR3 has 13 residues. This CDR3 is CASSPRQQETQYF. The CDR3, as DNA: TGTGCCAGCTCACCCCGTCAACAAGAGACCCAGTACTTC.

This chain links TRBV9 with TRBJ2-6; no clear D. The CDR3 runs 14 residues. Germline assignment: CDR1 SGDLS and CDR2 YYNGEE. Deletions cut 2 bases from V and 2 bases from J, with 5 bases between. CDR3 in DNA: TGTGCCAGCAGCGTTCACACTGGGGCCAACGTCCTGACTTTC. Amino acid sequence: CASSVHTGANVLTF. The full variable domain, with the rest looked up from reference TRBV9 and TRBJ2-6, is DSGVTQTPKHLITATGQRVTLRCSPRSGDLSVYWYQQSLDQGLQFLIQYYNGEERAKGNILERFSAQQFPDLHSELNLSSLELGDSALYFCASSVHTGANVLTFGAGSRLTVL.

This clone was picked up a small number of times. V is TRBV2 and J is TRBJ2-6; D possibly corresponds to TRBD1 (5 bases). V was cut by 6 bases and J by 1 base, with 10 bases left in between. The CDR3 runs 15 residues. Germline V CDR1 and CDR2: SNHLY, FYNNEI. The CDR3 is CASRGDPSGANVLTF. In DNA, the CDR3 is TGTGCCAGCAGAGGGGATCCATCTGGGGCCAACGTCCTGACTTTC.

This clone was counted a few times. This rearrangement joins TRBV6-6 to TRBJ2-5; no definite D call. Germline lookup yields CDR1 MNHNY and CDR2 SVGAGI (reference sequence). Trimming cost V 4 bases and J 4 bases, with 7 bases left between them. The CDR3 spans 12 residues. In DNA, the CDR3 is TGTGCCAGCAGTTCGTCCGGAGAGACCCAGTACTTC. Translation: CASSSSGETQYF.

In its sample, this clone was seen a few times. The V gene is TRBV19, the J gene TRBJ1-2; D is uncertain. The V end lost 5 bases, the J end lost 7 bases, and 17 bases lay between the germline ends. CDR1 is LNHDA and CDR2 is SQIVND in the germline V gene (reference sequence). The CDR3 consists of 14 residues. The CDR3 bases are TGTGCCAGTAGTGAATGGCCTAGCATGGGTGGCTACACCTTC. Its protein product is CASSEWPSMGGYTF.

The V call is TRBV11-1, the J call TRBJ1-4; TRBD1 might be the D (5 bases). The ends were cut back, 4 bases at V and 3 bases at J, with 15 bases in the middle. This CDR3 is built from 16 residues. CDR1 is SGHAT, CDR2 FQDESV, per germline (reference sequence). The CDR3 protein is CASSSSSGTSNEKLFF. The CDR3, as DNA: TGTGCCAGCAGCTCCTCCTCCGGGACCTCTAATGAAAAACTGTTTTTT.

The V and J genes are TRBV29-1 and TRBJ1-1; a possible D gene is TRBD1 (6 bases). Germline assignment: CDR1 SQVTM and CDR2 ANQGSEA. The CDR3 is 16 residues long. The V gene lost 3 bases and the J gene lost 0 bases, with 17 bases spanning the gap. The CDR3 region is CSVEGTKQGMNTEAFF. CDR3 coding DNA: TGCAGCGTTGAGGGCACGAAACAGGGTATGAACACTGAAGCTTTCTTT.

A word on this clone: Other DNA sequences in the same sample also yield this CDR3. V usage is TRBV19 and J usage is TRBJ1-1; D perhaps matches TRBD1 (6 bases). CDR3 length: 13 residues. V was clipped by 5 bases and J by 1 base, with 8 bases between them. The V gene's germline CDR1 is LNHDA and CDR2 SQIVND (reference sequence). The CDR3 nucleotides are TGTGCCAGTAGTCTACAGGGGAACACTGAAGCTTTCTTT. It codes for CASSLQGNTEAFF. Variable domain in full (rest from reference TRBV19 and TRBJ1-1): DGGITQSPKYLFRKEGQNVTLSCEQNLNHDAMYWYRQDPGQGLRLIYYSQIVNDFQKGDIAEGYSVSREKKESFPLTVTSAQKNPTAFYLCASSLQGNTEAFFGQGTRLTVV.

This clone has a single count. The genes are TRBV5-6 and TRBJ2-3, with TRBD1 identical over 8 bases. Germline V lookup: CDR1 SGHDT, CDR2 YYEEEE. CDR3 length equals 14 residues. With 6 bases clipped from V and 3 bases from J, the junction kept 6 bases outside the gene matches. The CDR3, as DNA: TGTGCCAGCACCCCGACAGGGGTGACAGATACGCAGTATTTT. Its translation is CASTPTGVTDTQYF. Together with reference TRBV5-6 and TRBJ2-3, the CDR3 gives the full variable domain: DAGVTQSPTHLIKTRGQQVTLRCSPKSGHDTVSWYQQALGQGPQFIFQYYEEEERQRGNFPDRFSGHQFPNYSSELNVNALLLGDSALYLCASTPTGVTDTQYFGPGTRLTVL.

This clone appeared a few times. This chain uses TRBV7-2 with TRBJ1-2, with unresolved D. The CDR3 has 14 residues. Germline values: CDR1 SGHTA, CDR2 FQGNSA. The V end was cut by 5 bases, the J end by 8 bases, with 18 bases between. The CDR3 spells CASSPPVDVGGYTF. CDR3 DNA: TGTGCCAGCAGCCCCCCGGTCGACGTAGGGGGCTACACCTTC. Full variable domain (rest looked up from reference TRBV7-2 and TRBJ1-2): GAGVSQSPSNKVTEKGKDVELRCDPISGHTALYWYRQSLGQGLEFLIYFQGNSAPDKSGLPSDRFSAERTGGSVSTLTIQRTQQEDSAVYLCASSPPVDVGGYTFGSGTRLTVV.

This clone was found a few times. The chain has TRBV7-3 and TRBJ2-2, with D hard to call. The V and J ends lost 5 bases and 3 bases respectively, with 10 bases between them. Germline values: CDR1 SGHTA, CDR2 FQGTGA. This CDR3 is 14 amino acids long. CDR3 nucleotides: TGTGCCAGCAGCCGGACCCGGGACACCGGGGAGCTGTTTTTT. Protein sequence: CASSRTRDTGELFF.

The rearrangement joins TRBV27 to TRBJ1-5; D not certain. The CDR3 consists of 15 residues. Germline CDR1 reads MNHEY; CDR2 reads SMNVEV (reference sequence). Trimming took off 6 bases at V and 2 bases at J, with 14 bases between the two ends. The CDR3 region has the DNA TGTGCCAGCAGCCCACGTATGGTTGGCAATCAGCCCCAGCATTTT. This codes for CASSPRMVGNQPQHF.

In its sample, this clone was seen a few times. The chain has TRBV7-2 and TRBJ1-4; no firm D call. V was clipped by 6 bases and J by 5 bases, with 13 bases between them. Germline V gene lookup returns CDR1 SGHTA and CDR2 FQGNSA. The length of the CDR3 is 14 residues. The CDR3 nucleotides read TGTGCCAGCAGTCTAGACGGTTACAATGAAAAACTGTTTTTT. Protein: CASSLDGYNEKLFF.

In this sample, this clone turned up a few times. The chain combines TRBV19 with TRBJ1-2; tentatively, D is TRBD1 (6 bases). The V end lost 3 bases, the J end lost 7 bases, and 12 bases lay between the germline ends. The germline CDR1 and CDR2 sequences are LNHDA and SQIVND (reference sequence). The CDR3 is made up of 13 amino acids. CDR3 region: CASSMEQGGGYTF. For the CDR3, the DNA is TGTGCCAGTAGTATGGAACAGGGAGGTGGCTACACCTTC. Based on the CDR3 plus reference TRBV19 and TRBJ1-2, the full variable domain is DGGITQSPKYLFRKEGQNVTLSCEQNLNHDAMYWYRQDPGQGLRLIYYSQIVNDFQKGDIAEGYSVSREKKESFPLTVTSAQKNPTAFYLCASSMEQGGGYTFGSGTRLTVV.

This chain uses TRBV2 with TRBJ1-6, with no clear D. The V gene's germline CDR1 is SNHLY and CDR2 FYNNEI. The CDR3 contains 14 residues. V was clipped by 4 bases and J by 3 bases, with 7 bases between them. This CDR3 reads CASSGRDYNSPLHF. The CDR3 coding sequence is TGTGCCAGCAGTGGGAGAGACTATAATTCACCCCTCCACTTT.

Only a few counts were recorded for this clone. The rearrangement links TRBV7-9 to TRBJ1-1, with D tentatively TRBD1 (5 bases). Germline-derived CDR1 and CDR2 are SEHNR and FQNEAQ (reference sequence). The V end was cut by 1 base, the J end by 5 bases, with 14 bases between. The CDR3 runs to 15 residues. The CDR3 DNA reads TGTGCCAGCAGCTTAGACGCAGGGTGGGAGACTGAAGCTTTCTTT. This encodes CASSLDAGWETEAFF.

V and J are TRBV7-2 and TRBJ1-5; 7 nucleotides match TRBD1. Germline CDR1 SGHTA, CDR2 FQGNSA. The CDR3 is made up of 14 amino acids. With V trimmed by 5 bases and J by 5 bases, 6 bases remained unmatched. CDR3 coding DNA: TGTGCCAGCAGCGTGAGGGGGCTCGATCAGCCCCAGCATTTT. It is translated as CASSVRGLDQPQHF.